The clone carrying this T cell receptor (beta chain) was recorded a few times. V was clipped by 3 bases and J by 7 bases, with 19 bases between them. Germline V gene data show CDR1 as SGHTA and CDR2 as FQGNSA. CDR3 length: 16 residues. This record belongs to a study of T cell repertoires in aging, cancer and after chemotherapy. A mixed TRB-A/B primer pool amplified rearranged TRB by multiplex touch-down PCR. TCRdb independently ran MiXCR on the multiplex PCR reads; one entry per CDR3 protein. Of a few thousand distinct CDR3 sequences listed, approximately 25% were seen once; the top ten hold over 9%. Amplification of TCR beta used genomic DNA extracted from peripheral blood.

Sequencing was done on a sample of blood. The rearrangement joins TRBV7-2 to TRBJ2-1; D perhaps matches TRBD2 (7 bases). The source of this sequence is a human donor with a solid tumor. CDR3: CASSLGAGAGGNEQFF. CDR3 DNA: TGTGCCAGCAGCTTGGGTGCGGGGGCCGGGGGGAATGAGCAGTTCTTC.